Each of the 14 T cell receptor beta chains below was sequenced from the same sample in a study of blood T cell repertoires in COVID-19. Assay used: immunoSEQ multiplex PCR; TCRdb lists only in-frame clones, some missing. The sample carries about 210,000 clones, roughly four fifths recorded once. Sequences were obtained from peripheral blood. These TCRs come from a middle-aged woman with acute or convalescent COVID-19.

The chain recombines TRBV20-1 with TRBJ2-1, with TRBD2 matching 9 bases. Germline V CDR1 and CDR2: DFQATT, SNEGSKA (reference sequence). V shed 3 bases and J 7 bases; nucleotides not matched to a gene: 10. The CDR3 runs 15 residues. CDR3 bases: TGCAGTGCTAGTCGTCGCGCGGGGGGGCCGAATGAGCAGTTCTTC. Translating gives CSASRRAGGPNEQFF.

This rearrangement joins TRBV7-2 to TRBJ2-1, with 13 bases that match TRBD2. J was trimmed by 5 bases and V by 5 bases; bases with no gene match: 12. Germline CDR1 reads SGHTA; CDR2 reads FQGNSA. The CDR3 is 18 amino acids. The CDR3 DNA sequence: TGTGCCAGCAGCCCCGGACTAGCGGGAGTGGCGTATCACAATGAGCAGTTCTTC. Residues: CASSPGLAGVAYHNEQFF.

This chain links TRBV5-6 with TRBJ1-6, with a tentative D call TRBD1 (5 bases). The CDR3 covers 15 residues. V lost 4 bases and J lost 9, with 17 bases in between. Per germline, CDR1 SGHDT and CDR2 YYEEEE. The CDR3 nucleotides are TGTGCCAGCAGCCCATTTCGGGACTCAACTTCACCCCTCCACTTT. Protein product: CASSPFRDSTSPLHF.

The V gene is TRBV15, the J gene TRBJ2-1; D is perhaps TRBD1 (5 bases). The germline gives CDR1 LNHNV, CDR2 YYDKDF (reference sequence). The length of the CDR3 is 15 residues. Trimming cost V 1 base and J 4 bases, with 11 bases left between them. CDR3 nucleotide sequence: TGTGCCACCAGCAGAGTCACGCAGGGATACAATGAGCAGTTCTTC. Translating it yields CATSRVTQGYNEQFF.

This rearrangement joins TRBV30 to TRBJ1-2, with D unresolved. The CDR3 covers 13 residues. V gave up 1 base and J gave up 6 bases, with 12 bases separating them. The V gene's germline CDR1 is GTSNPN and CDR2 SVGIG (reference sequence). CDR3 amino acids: CAWSAVPPNGYTF. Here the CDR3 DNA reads TGTGCCTGGAGTGCGGTCCCCCCCAATGGCTACACCTTC.

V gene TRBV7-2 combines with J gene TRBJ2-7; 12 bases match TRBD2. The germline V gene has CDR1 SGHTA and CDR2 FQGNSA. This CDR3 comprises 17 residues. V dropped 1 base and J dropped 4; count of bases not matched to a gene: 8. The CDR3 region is CASSLGLAGGIGYEQYF. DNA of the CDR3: TGTGCCAGCAGCTTAGGGCTAGCGGGAGGGATCGGGTACGAGCAGTACTTC.

CDR3 loop: CASSLRQGAEEQYF. The DNA of the CDR3 is TGTGCCAGCAGCCTCCGACAGGGGGCAGAAGAGCAGTACTTC. This chain links TRBV5-4 with TRBJ2-7, with 10 bases that match TRBD1. J was trimmed by 7 bases and V by 4 bases; bases with no gene match: 8. Germline CDR1 and CDR2: SGHNT and YYREEE (reference sequence). This CDR3 has 14 residues. The complete variable domain, with remaining parts taken from reference TRBV5-4 and TRBJ2-7, reads ETGVTQSPTHLIKTRGQQVTLRCSSQSGHNTVSWYQQALGQGPQFIFQYYREEENGRGNFPPRFSGLQFPNYSSELNVNALELDDSALYLCASSLRQGAEEQYFGPGTRLTVT.

Here the CDR3 DNA reads TGTGCCAGCAGTCCCCGAGGAGGGGGCGTCACTAATGAAAAACTGTTTTTT. Amino acids: CASSPRGGGVTNEKLFF. This chain links TRBV9 with TRBJ1-4; 7 bases align to TRBD1. Per germline, CDR1 SGDLS and CDR2 YYNGEE. Trimming removed 5 bases from V and 2 bases from J; junction bases left unmatched: 12. The CDR3 spans 17 residues. The whole variable domain, filled in from reference TRBV9 and TRBJ1-4, reads DSGVTQTPKHLITATGQRVTLRCSPRSGDLSVYWYQQSLDQGLQFLIQYYNGEERAKGNILERFSAQQFPDLHSELNLSSLELGDSALYFCASSPRGGGVTNEKLFFGSGTQLSVL.

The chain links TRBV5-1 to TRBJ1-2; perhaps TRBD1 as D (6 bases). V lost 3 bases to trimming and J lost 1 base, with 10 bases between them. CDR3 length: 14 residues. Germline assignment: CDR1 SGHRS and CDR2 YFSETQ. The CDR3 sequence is CASSSGQNNYGYTF. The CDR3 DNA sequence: TGCGCCAGCAGCTCCGGACAGAATAACTATGGCTACACCTTC.

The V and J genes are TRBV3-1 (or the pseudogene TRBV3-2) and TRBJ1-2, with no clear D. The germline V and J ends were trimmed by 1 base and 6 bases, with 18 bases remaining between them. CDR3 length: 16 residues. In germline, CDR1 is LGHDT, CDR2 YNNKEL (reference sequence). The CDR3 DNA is TGTGCCAGCAGCCAAGGGGGAGTTCTAACGGTTCATGGCTACACCTTC. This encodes CASSQGGVLTVHGYTF.

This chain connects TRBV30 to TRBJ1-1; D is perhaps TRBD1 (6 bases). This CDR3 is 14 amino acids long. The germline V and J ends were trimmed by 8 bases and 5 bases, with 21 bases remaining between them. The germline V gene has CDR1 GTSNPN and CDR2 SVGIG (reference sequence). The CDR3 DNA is TGTGCCGGCGACCGAGGGACACCCGGGACTGAAGCTTTCTTT. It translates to CAGDRGTPGTEAFF.

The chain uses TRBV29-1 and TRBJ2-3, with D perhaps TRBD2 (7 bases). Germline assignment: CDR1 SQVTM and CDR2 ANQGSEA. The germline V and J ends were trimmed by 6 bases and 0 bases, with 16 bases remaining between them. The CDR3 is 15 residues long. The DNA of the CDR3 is TGCAGCGTCGACACAGGGAGGGAAAGCACAGATACGCAGTATTTT. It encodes CSVDTGRESTDTQYF.

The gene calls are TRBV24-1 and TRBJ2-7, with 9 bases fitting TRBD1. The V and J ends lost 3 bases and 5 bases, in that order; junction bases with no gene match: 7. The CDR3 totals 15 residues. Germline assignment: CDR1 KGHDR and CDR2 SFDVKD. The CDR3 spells CATSDPHRGHHEQYF. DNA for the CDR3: TGTGCCACCAGTGATCCACACAGGGGGCACCACGAGCAGTACTTC.

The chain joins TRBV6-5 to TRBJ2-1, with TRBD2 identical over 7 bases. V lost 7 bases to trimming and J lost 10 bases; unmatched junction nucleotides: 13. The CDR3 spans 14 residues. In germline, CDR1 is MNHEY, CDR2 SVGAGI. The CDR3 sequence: CASTTSGIGREQFF. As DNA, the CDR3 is TGTGCCAGCACTACCAGCGGGATCGGCCGGGAGCAGTTCTTC.